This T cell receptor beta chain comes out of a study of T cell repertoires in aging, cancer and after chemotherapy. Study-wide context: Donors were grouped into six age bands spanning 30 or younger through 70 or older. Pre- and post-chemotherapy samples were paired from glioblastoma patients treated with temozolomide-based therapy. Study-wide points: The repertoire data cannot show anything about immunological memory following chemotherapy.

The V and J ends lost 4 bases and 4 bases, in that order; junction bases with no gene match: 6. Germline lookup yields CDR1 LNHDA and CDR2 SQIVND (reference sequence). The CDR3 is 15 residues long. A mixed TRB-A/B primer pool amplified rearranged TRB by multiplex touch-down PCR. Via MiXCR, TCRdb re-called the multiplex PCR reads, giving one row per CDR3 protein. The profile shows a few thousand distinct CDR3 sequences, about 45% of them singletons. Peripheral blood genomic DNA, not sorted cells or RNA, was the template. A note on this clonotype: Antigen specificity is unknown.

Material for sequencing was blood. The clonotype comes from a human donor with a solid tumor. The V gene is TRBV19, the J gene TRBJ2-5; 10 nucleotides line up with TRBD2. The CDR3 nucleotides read TGTGCCAGTAGTACTAGCGGGGGAAGAGCAGAGACCCAGTACTTC. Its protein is CASSTSGGRAETQYF.